These 21 T cell receptor beta chains came from one sample sequenced in a study of T cell responses to AZD1222 COVID-19 vaccine. TCRdb's table, derived via immunoSEQ multiplex PCR, lists solely in-frame clones and lacks some. The table has over 100,000 clones, more than 75% seen once. The specimen was peripheral blood, collected on day 0 of AZD1222 vaccination. The source is an adult in good health.

The chain has TRBV3-1 (or the pseudogene TRBV3-2) and TRBJ1-6; D might be TRBD1 (5 bases). Germline CDR1 reads LGHDT; CDR2 reads YNNKEL (reference sequence). Trimming took off 0 bases at V and 7 bases at J, with 13 bases between the two ends. The CDR3 spans 16 residues. CDR3 bases: TGTGCCAGCAGCCAAGATGCAGGGTCTAGAAATTCACCCCTCCACTTT. Its translation: CASSQDAGSRNSPLHF.

The chain combines TRBV29-1 with TRBJ2-3; 9 bases align to TRBD1. Per the germline V gene, CDR1 is SQVTM and CDR2 is ANQGSEA. The CDR3 covers 14 residues. V trimming: 4 bases; J trimming: 2 bases; junction bases outside the gene matches: 4. The CDR3 nucleotides are TGCAGCGTTGCGACAGGGGGATTCACAGATACGCAGTATTTT. This sequence encodes CSVATGGFTDTQYF.

This sequence joins TRBV2 and TRBJ2-7; tentative D call: TRBD2 (5 bases). Per germline, CDR1 SNHLY and CDR2 FYNNEI. The CDR3 covers 12 residues. Trimming shortened V by 4 bases and J by 2 bases, and 6 bases separated the two germline ends. Written as DNA, the CDR3 is TGTGCCAGCAGTGGGGAGCCCTACGAGCAGTACTTC. Protein product: CASSGEPYEQYF.

This chain uses TRBV7-9 with TRBJ1-5; 7 bases are shared with TRBD1. The germline V gene has CDR1 SEHNR and CDR2 FQNEAQ (reference sequence). Trimming took 4 bases from V and 0 from J; bases not matched to a gene: 3. The CDR3 is 15 amino acids. The CDR3 DNA reads TGTGCCAGCAGCTCAACAGGGGTTAGCAATCAGCCCCAGCATTTT. The encoded protein is CASSSTGVSNQPQHF.

The V call is TRBV3-1 (or the pseudogene TRBV3-2), the J call TRBJ1-1; 7 bases are a match to TRBD1. Trimming cost V 5 bases and J 5 bases; bases outside gene matches: 8. This CDR3 region has 14 residues. Germline V gives CDR1 LGHDT, CDR2 YNNKEL (reference sequence). The CDR3 spells CASSYLQGETEAFF. The CDR3 coding sequence is TGTGCCAGCAGCTACCTGCAGGGGGAAACTGAAGCTTTCTTT.

The chain recombines TRBV12-3 or TRBV12-4 with TRBJ2-5, with 8 nucleotides matching TRBD2. J gave up 5 bases and V 6 bases, and 2 bases lay outside the gene matches. CDR3 length equals 12 residues. CDR3 region: CASRGGGETQYF. CDR3 DNA sequence: TGTGCCAGCAGGGGCGGGGGGGAGACCCAGTACTTC.

This clone was seen only once. The chain is built from TRBV7-3 and TRBJ1-6; D is unresolved. Trimming pared 5 bases from V and 14 bases from J, leaving 19 bases between. The CDR3 length is 14 residues. From germline, CDR1 is SGHTA and CDR2 FQGTGA. CDR3 nucleotide sequence: TGTGCCAGCAGCAAAACGGGGAGTTTAGATACCCTCCACTTT. This sequence encodes CASSKTGSLDTLHF.

CDR3 DNA sequence: TGCGCCAGCAGTGAGTACGGGAATCAGCCCCAGCATTTT. Encoded protein: CASSEYGNQPQHF. The J gene is TRBJ1-5, the V gene TRBV10-2; no reliable D call. CDR1 and CDR2 from the germline V gene are WSHSY and SAAADI. The length of the CDR3 is 13 residues. V gave up 1 base and J gave up 4 bases, with 5 bases separating them.

This clone was found a few times. The gene calls are TRBV5-5 and TRBJ2-2; no definite D call. V lost 1 base and J 1 base, leaving 8 bases between the germline ends. The CDR3 runs 15 residues. Germline lookup yields CDR1 SGHKS and CDR2 YYEKEE (reference sequence). Written as DNA, the CDR3 is TGTGCCAGCAGCTTGCAGGCCAAGAACACCGGGGAGCTGTTTTTT. Protein product: CASSLQAKNTGELFF.

The chain joins TRBV4-1 to TRBJ1-5, with D possibly matching TRBD1 (5 bases). Germline lookup yields CDR1 MGHRA and CDR2 YSYEKL. Trimming removed 0 bases from V and 6 bases from J, with 6 bases in between. The CDR3 totals 13 residues. In DNA, the CDR3 is TGCGCCAGCAGCCAAGATAGGGGTCAGCCCCAGCATTTT. This gives the protein CASSQDRGQPQHF.

This rearrangement joins TRBV9 to TRBJ2-7; no firm D call. Germline-derived CDR1 and CDR2 are SGDLS and YYNGEE. Deletions cut 0 bases from V and 7 bases from J, with 14 bases between. The CDR3 consists of 14 residues. CDR3 DNA sequence: TGTGCCAGCAGCGTAGGCGGACCCTTCGCGGAGCAGTACTTC. Translating it yields CASSVGGPFAEQYF.

V is TRBV7-2 and J is TRBJ2-7; D is possibly TRBD2 (6 bases). With 6 bases removed from V and 3 bases from J, the gap between germline ends came to 18 bases. The germline gives CDR1 SGHTA, CDR2 FQGNSA. This CDR3 contains 15 residues. The CDR3 DNA reads as TGTGCCAGCAGAGCCGGTGGAGCGGGTGTCTACGAGCAGTACTTC. Translating gives CASRAGGAGVYEQYF.

The rearrangement links TRBV5-4 to TRBJ1-1, with D perhaps matching TRBD1 (5 bases). Between the trimmed V and J ends, which lost 4 bases and 2 bases, there was a span of 18 bases. Germline-derived CDR1 and CDR2 are SGHNT and YYREEE (reference sequence). The CDR3 length is 16 residues. The CDR3 DNA sequence: TGTGCCAGCAGCGGGCCTCCCCAACAGGCCAACACTGAAGCTTTCTTT. Translated: CASSGPPQQANTEAFF.

The chain has TRBV21-1 and TRBJ2-7; the table calls TRBD2, which could not be checked here. TRBV21-1 is annotated as a pseudogene. The CDR3 has 13 residues. CDR3 in amino acids: CASSKVGGHEQYF. CDR3 DNA: TGTGCCAGCAGCAAAGTCGGAGGGCACGAGCAGTACTTC.

V and J are TRBV5-1 and TRBJ1-4; 9 bases align to TRBD1. Trimming cost V 0 bases and J 7 bases; bases outside gene matches: 4. CDR3 length: 15 amino acids. Germline lookup yields CDR1 SGHRS and CDR2 YFSETQ. As DNA, the CDR3 is TGCGCCAGCAGCTTGGCGGGACAGGGTACTGAAAAACTGTTTTTT. Translation: CASSLAGQGTEKLFF.

The chain's CDR3 is CASSGDRDHFEQYF. The CDR3 DNA is TGTGCCAGCAGCGGTGACAGGGATCACTTCGAGCAGTACTTC. This rearrangement joins TRBV9 to TRBJ2-7; 7 bases map to TRBD1. Germline CDR1 reads SGDLS; CDR2 reads YYNGEE. The CDR3 is made up of 14 amino acids. Losses at the gene ends were 3 bases for V and 6 bases for J; bases not matched to a gene: 9.

This chain connects TRBV4-3 to TRBJ1-5; D unresolved. The germline V gene encodes CDR1 LGHNA and CDR2 YSLEER. This CDR3 spans 14 amino acids. Trimming removed 1 base from V and 3 bases from J, with 7 bases in between. CDR3 in amino acids: CASSQGRNNQPQHF. In DNA, the CDR3 is TGCGCCAGCAGCCAAGGGCGGAACAATCAGCCCCAGCATTTT.

The V and J genes are TRBV7-2 and TRBJ1-5; unclear D gene. The ends were cut back, 6 bases at V and 3 bases at J, with 9 bases in the middle. The CDR3 extends over 13 amino acids. Germline CDR1 reads SGHTA; CDR2 reads FQGNSA. The CDR3 reads CASRRDYNQPQHF. CDR3 in DNA: TGTGCCAGCAGAAGGGATTACAATCAGCCCCAGCATTTT.

A few counts support this clone. V usage is TRBV9 and J usage is TRBJ1-6, with 9 bases fitting TRBD1. The germline gives CDR1 SGDLS, CDR2 YYNGEE. The CDR3 covers 16 residues. With 0 bases clipped from V and 10 bases from J, the junction kept 8 bases outside the gene matches. The CDR3 reads CASSVGPGTGYSPLHF. The DNA of the CDR3 is TGTGCCAGCAGCGTAGGTCCCGGGACAGGGTACTCACCCCTCCACTTT.

V gene TRBV13 combines with J gene TRBJ2-5, with D possibly matching TRBD1 (5 bases). Trimming removed 2 bases at V and 3 bases at J, with 19 bases between. CDR1 and CDR2 from the germline V gene are PRHDT and FYEKMQ (reference sequence). The CDR3 covers 17 residues. DNA for the CDR3: TGTGCCAGCAGCTTACTCACGACGTGGTTACAGGAAGAGACCCAGTACTTC. This gives the protein CASSLLTTWLQEETQYF.

For the CDR3, the DNA is TGCGCCAGCAGCCCCAACCCCGGTGGGGATAGCTCCTACGAGCAGTACTTC. Translation: CASSPNPGGDSSYEQYF. The J gene is TRBJ2-7, the V gene TRBV10-1, with unresolved D. The CDR3 is 17 amino acids. V was pared by 6 bases and J by 0 bases, with 21 bases between. The germline CDR1 and CDR2 sequences are WNHNN and SYGVQD (reference sequence).